The next 16 T cell receptor beta chains were all read from a single sample in a study of T cells in Graves' hyperthyroidism and ophthalmopathy. The TCR beta CDR3 regions underwent amplification using RNA transcripts as the source. A first-round RT-PCR of the TCR CDR3 used the HTBI primer set. TCRdb re-called the multiplex PCR reads with MiXCR, one entry per CDR3 protein. The table lists about 400,000 distinct CDR3 sequences, about 16% of them singletons, with about 31% in the top ten. What was sequenced was blood. The receptors were gathered from a woman in her thirties with Graves' hyperthyroidism.

This clonotype has ten or more counts. The chain links TRBV27 to TRBJ2-4; 10 bases are shared with TRBD1. Looked up from germline, CDR1 is MNHEY and CDR2 is SMNVEV (reference sequence). Germline trimming cut 0 bases from V and 3 bases from J; bases unmatched to any gene: 14. The CDR3 totals 20 residues. CDR3 nucleotides: TGTGCCAGCAGTTTATCGGGCCTCGACAGGGGGCTCTTCGTCAAAAACATTCAGTACTTC. This codes for CASSLSGLDRGLFVKNIQYF.

The sample holds a few counts of this clonotype. V gene TRBV5-1 combines with J gene TRBJ2-7, with 13 bases identical to TRBD2. The CDR3 is made up of 16 amino acids. Trimming took 0 bases from V and 6 from J; bases not matched to a gene: 6. Per germline, CDR1 SGHRS and CDR2 YFSETQ. For the CDR3, the DNA is TGCGCCAGCAGCTTGGGGACTAGCGGGAGCCATGGCGAGCAGTACTTC. Its translation is CASSLGTSGSHGEQYF.

The chain combines TRBV19 with TRBJ1-1, with 8 bases fitting TRBD1. Trimming cost V 3 bases and J 5 bases; bases outside gene matches: 8. The CDR3 totals 15 residues. Germline CDR1 is LNHDA and CDR2 is SQIVND (reference sequence). The CDR3 loop is CASSIRDRGMTEAFF. DNA of the CDR3: TGTGCCAGTAGTATCCGAGACAGGGGAATGACTGAAGCTTTCTTT.

This clonotype was seen ten or more times. The V and J genes are TRBV7-6 and TRBJ2-3; D unresolved. The CDR3 has 16 amino acids. The V and J ends lost 5 bases and 4 bases respectively, with 19 bases between them. Germline CDR1 SGHVS, CDR2 FNYEAQ. For the CDR3, the DNA is TGTGCCAGCAGCCGAAAACTCATAGGTTTGGCAGATACGCAGTATTTT. Its translation: CASSRKLIGLADTQYF.

J is TRBJ2-3 and V is TRBV11-2; TRBD2 is a possible D gene (6 bases). The CDR3 totals 16 residues. Trimming took off 3 bases at V and 4 bases at J, with 17 bases between the two ends. In germline, CDR1 is SGHAT, CDR2 FQNNGV. The CDR3: CASSLTPRGLADTQYF. The CDR3 DNA reads as TGTGCCAGCAGCTTGACTCCGCGGGGTCTCGCAGATACGCAGTATTTT. The full variable domain, with the rest looked up from reference TRBV11-2 and TRBJ2-3, is EAGVAQSPRYKIIEKRQSVAFWCNPISGHATLYWYQQILGQGPKLLIQFQNNGVVDDSQLPKDRFSAERLKGVDSTLKIQPAKLEDSAVYLCASSLTPRGLADTQYFGPGTRLTVL.

The chain employs TRBV5-4 and TRBJ1-1, with D unclear. Per the germline V gene, CDR1 is SGHNT and CDR2 is YYREEE (reference sequence). The CDR3 has 12 residues. V was clipped by 4 bases and J by 8 bases, with 12 bases between them. DNA of the CDR3: TGTGCCAGCAGCGGCAGGAATAGCGAAGCTTTCTTT. Translation: CASSGRNSEAFF.

This clonotype was found many times. V gene TRBV3-1 combines with J gene TRBJ2-3, with 9 bases aligning to TRBD2. This CDR3 is 16 amino acids long. Trimming removed 3 bases from V and 0 bases from J; junction bases left unmatched: 4. Germline CDR1 and CDR2: LGHDT and YNNKEL (reference sequence). Here the CDR3 reads CASSQVSGSSTDTQYF. The CDR3 bases are TGTGCCAGCAGCCAGGTTAGCGGGAGTAGCACAGATACGCAGTATTTT.

This clonotype occurred a few times. The chain carries TRBV24-1 and TRBJ2-1; 7 positions match TRBD2. The CDR3 has 15 residues. After removal of 9 bases from V and 0 bases from J, the junction contained 7 bases not matched to a gene. Germline V gene lookup returns CDR1 KGHDR and CDR2 SFDVKD. The CDR3 DNA is TGTGCCACCGAAGGAGCGGGGATCTCCTACAATGAGCAGTTCTTC. As protein: CATEGAGISYNEQFF.

This clonotype was counted ten times or more. The chain carries TRBV10-3 and TRBJ1-2, with TRBD1 identical over 9 bases. J was trimmed by 7 bases and V by 0 bases; bases with no gene match: 9. This CDR3 spans 16 amino acids. Germline V gene lookup returns CDR1 ENHRY and CDR2 SYGVKD. The CDR3 DNA reads TGTGCCATCAGTGAGTCGACGGGACAGGGACCGCTTGGCTACACCTTC. Translation gives CAISESTGQGPLGYTF.

This clonotype has a count of ten or more. The V and J genes are TRBV6-4 and TRBJ2-3; D may be TRBD2 (5 bases). Trimming left V 2 bases short and J 5 bases short, with 14 bases between. This CDR3 has 15 amino acids. CDR1 and CDR2 (germline): MRHNA, SNTAGT. The CDR3 nucleotides read TGTGCCAGCAGTGACACCAGCGAGGGTGGAGATACGCAGTATTTT. This gives the protein CASSDTSEGGDTQYF.

This clonotype was counted a few times. The V call is TRBV7-8, the J call TRBJ1-6; D perhaps matches TRBD1 (6 bases). Trimming shortened V by 2 bases and J by 10 bases, and 15 bases separated the two germline ends. The CDR3 runs 15 residues. Germline CDR1 reads SGHVS; CDR2 reads FQNEAQ. The DNA for the CDR3 is TGTGCCAGCAGCTTAATAAGTGAGGGGGAATCACCCCTCCACTTT. Translating it yields CASSLISEGESPLHF.

This clonotype was counted only a few times. This chain connects TRBV29-1 to TRBJ1-1; weak D call: TRBD1 (6 bases). The CDR3 extends over 15 amino acids. Germline assignment: CDR1 SQVTM and CDR2 ANQGSEA. The V gene lost 0 bases and the J gene lost 3 bases, with 14 bases spanning the gap. As DNA, the CDR3 is TGCAGCGTTGAAGAGCCCAGGGGTGGCGACACTGAAGCTTTCTTT. Protein sequence: CSVEEPRGGDTEAFF.

This clonotype has at least ten counts. The chain combines TRBV7-9 with TRBJ1-4; the match to TRBD1 covers 9 bases. V lost 2 bases and J lost 10; bases outside the gene matches: 5. Germline CDR1 is SEHNR and CDR2 is FQNEAQ (reference sequence). CDR3 size: 14 residues. The CDR3 protein is CASSLTQGAGKLFF. DNA for the CDR3: TGTGCCAGCAGCTTAACACAGGGGGCTGGAAAACTGTTTTTT.

This clonotype was counted ten times or more. The rearrangement links TRBV28 to TRBJ1-2; D unresolved. Germline loops: CDR1 MDHEN, CDR2 SYDVKM. Trimming removed 7 bases from V and 4 bases from J, with 16 bases in between. The CDR3 is 14 residues long. The CDR3 loop reads CASTIPGSFYGYTF. The CDR3 DNA sequence: TGTGCCAGCACCATACCGGGAAGTTTCTATGGCTACACCTTC.

This clonotype was counted at least ten times. This chain joins TRBV7-9 and TRBJ2-1; maybe TRBD2 (6 bases). This CDR3 is built from 16 residues. The germline CDR1 and CDR2 sequences are SEHNR and FQNEAQ (reference sequence). The V gene lost 5 bases and the J gene lost 0 bases, with 14 bases spanning the gap. The CDR3 DNA sequence: TGTGCCAGCAGCCTCCGGAGTAGCGGCTCCTACAATGAGCAGTTCTTC. The encoded protein is CASSLRSSGSYNEQFF.

This clonotype was counted a few times. The chain is built from TRBV10-1 and TRBJ2-5; no firm D call. In germline, CDR1 is WNHNN, CDR2 SYGVQD (reference sequence). Trimming took off 3 bases at V and 5 bases at J, with 13 bases between the two ends. This CDR3 comprises 14 residues. The CDR3 region is CASSDAKGLETQYF. The CDR3 DNA reads as TGCGCCAGCAGTGATGCTAAAGGGCTGGAGACCCAGTACTTC.